This entry lists 23 T cell receptor beta chains sequenced from one sample in a study of T-cell reconstitution after alpha-beta-depleted transplantation in children. For TCRbeta, the library was prepared with unique molecular identifiers. From the PCR reads, TCRdb called clonotypes with MiXCR, one entry per CDR3 protein. The sample consists of 300,000 to 400,000 distinct CDR3 sequences, 15% to 20% of them appearing once. The sequencing used PBMCs, mostly from graft donor cells, collected 360 days after TCRalphabeta/CD19-depleted stem cell transplant. The receptors shown here come from a male patient between 2 and 9 years old who had a stem cell transplant for acute lymphoblastic leukemia, so the T cells may come from the graft donor.

The V call is TRBV15, the J call TRBJ1-6, with TRBD1 matching 8 bases. The V gene end was trimmed by 3 bases and the J gene end by 4 bases; junction bases not matched to a gene: 5. The CDR3 runs 16 residues. Germline V gene lookup returns CDR1 LNHNV and CDR2 YYDKDF (reference sequence). The CDR3 DNA reads as TGTGCCACCAGCAGCGAGACAGGGGTTTATAATTCACCCCTCCACTTT. It codes for CATSSETGVYNSPLHF.

This clonotype was observed many times. This chain uses TRBV12-3 or TRBV12-4 with TRBJ2-3; D remains unclear. The CDR3 is made up of 13 amino acids. Trimming cost V 5 bases and J 0 bases, with 6 bases left between them. As DNA, the CDR3 is TGTGCCAGCAGTCTGGGGAGCACAGATACGCAGTATTTT. Its translation: CASSLGSTDTQYF.

This clonotype was seen ten or more times. The gene calls are TRBV12-3 or TRBV12-4 and TRBJ2-1, with 9 bases fitting TRBD2. The CDR3 is made up of 17 amino acids. V shed 3 bases and J 2 bases; nucleotides not matched to a gene: 8. The CDR3 region has the DNA TGTGCCAGCAGTTTTGAGGGGGGACTAGCTGCCTACAATGAGCAGTTCTTC. This encodes CASSFEGGLAAYNEQFF.

This clonotype has more than one count but fewer than ten. The J gene is TRBJ1-2, the V gene TRBV4-2, with a possible D match to TRBD1 (5 bases). The CDR3 spans 15 residues. CDR1 is LGHNA, CDR2 YNFKEQ, per germline. The V end lost 1 base, the J end lost 4 bases, and 13 bases lay between the germline ends. CDR3 protein: CASSQGSRETYGYTF. CDR3 DNA sequence: TGTGCCAGCAGCCAAGGGTCCAGGGAAACCTATGGCTACACCTTC.

V and J are TRBV20-1 and TRBJ2-4; D gene uncertain. Germline V gives CDR1 DFQATT, CDR2 SNEGSKA (reference sequence). The CDR3 is made up of 11 amino acids. The ends were cut back, 7 bases at V and 8 bases at J, with 12 bases in the middle. DNA for the CDR3: TGCAGTGTTATGCGAAGGGACATTCAGTACTTC. Its protein is CSVMRRDIQYF.

The chain recombines TRBV12-3 or TRBV12-4 with TRBJ2-2; D unresolved. CDR3 size: 16 residues. Trimming removed 5 bases from V and 1 base from J, with 14 bases in between. The CDR3 here is CASSILFGVNTGELFF. For the CDR3, the DNA is TGTGCCAGCAGTATTTTATTTGGGGTGAACACCGGGGAGCTGTTTTTT.

The gene calls are TRBV29-1 and TRBJ2-5; 12 nucleotides match TRBD1. Germline-derived CDR1 and CDR2 are SQVTM and ANQGSEA. The CDR3 totals 14 residues. Trimming removed 7 bases from V and 3 bases from J; junction bases left unmatched: 6. The DNA for the CDR3 is TGCAGCGCGGGACAGGGGGCTTACGAAGAGACCCAGTACTTC. It is translated as CSAGQGAYEETQYF.

The chain links TRBV9 to TRBJ2-3, with unresolved D. This CDR3 contains 15 residues. The V and J ends lost 0 bases and 5 bases respectively, with 13 bases between them. Germline V gives CDR1 SGDLS, CDR2 YYNGEE. The CDR3 DNA is TGTGCCAGCAGCGTAGGAAACGTGGTGGGAGATACGCAGTATTTT. It specifies CASSVGNVVGDTQYF.

This clonotype came up many times. The gene calls are TRBV5-1 and TRBJ2-3; possibly TRBD2 for D (6 bases). The CDR3 sequence is 14 residues long. The V end was cut by 4 bases, the J end by 4 bases, with 13 bases between. CDR1 is SGHRS, CDR2 YFSETQ, per germline. The CDR3 spells CASSLGGRADTQYF. The CDR3 coding sequence is TGCGCCAGCAGCCTCGGGGGTCGGGCAGATACGCAGTATTTT.

This clonotype turned up a few times. The chain employs TRBV7-9 and TRBJ2-1; no clear D. The germline gives CDR1 SEHNR, CDR2 FQNEAQ (reference sequence). Trimming removed 2 bases at V and 2 bases at J, with 10 bases between. This CDR3 has 15 amino acids. CDR3 bases: TGTGCCAGCAGCTTACTCTCAGCGCCCTACAATGAGCAGTTCTTC. Translated, it gives CASSLLSAPYNEQFF.

This clonotype occurred a few times. The V gene is TRBV4-2, the J gene TRBJ1-1; 7 nucleotides align to TRBD1. Germline V CDR1 and CDR2: LGHNA, YNFKEQ. Losses at the gene ends were 2 bases for V and 4 bases for J; bases not matched to a gene: 16. The CDR3 covers 18 residues. This chain's CDR3 is CASSQSPGGRSKSTEAFF. CDR3 bases: TGTGCCAGCAGCCAATCCCCAGGGGGTCGAAGTAAAAGCACTGAAGCTTTCTTT.

The rearrangement joins TRBV4-1 to TRBJ1-5, with 7 bases matching TRBD1. The CDR3 has 16 residues. CDR1 is MGHRA and CDR2 is YSYEKL in the germline V gene. V shed 0 bases and J 2 bases; nucleotides not matched to a gene: 4. The CDR3 nucleotides are TGCGCCAGCAGCCAAGATGCTCAGGGGGGCAATCAGCCCCAGCATTTT. Its translation: CASSQDAQGGNQPQHF.

This clonotype was found a few times. CDR3 sequence (DNA): TGTGCCAGCAGTCCTTCTATGGGAAACACCATATATTTT. This translates into CASSPSMGNTIYF. This chain links TRBV3-1 with TRBJ1-3; D gene uncertain. Per germline, CDR1 LGHDT and CDR2 YNNKEL (reference sequence). CDR3 length: 13 residues. Trimming removed 6 bases at V and 4 bases at J, with 10 bases between.

V usage is TRBV15 and J usage is TRBJ2-7, with no clear D. The CDR3 totals 14 residues. The germline gives CDR1 LNHNV, CDR2 YYDKDF (reference sequence). V lost 0 bases and J 4 bases, leaving 10 bases between the germline ends. The CDR3 reads CATSRDPDPYEQYF. For the CDR3, the DNA is TGTGCCACCAGCAGAGATCCCGACCCTTACGAGCAGTACTTC.

The chain combines TRBV4-1 with TRBJ2-2, with D unclear. CDR1 MGHRA and CDR2 YSYEKL come from the germline V gene. V was cut by 3 bases and J by 8 bases, with 19 bases left in between. CDR3 length: 16 residues. The CDR3 reads CASSQGSQITAGELFF. The CDR3 DNA follows: TGCGCCAGCAGCCAGGGCTCACAAATTACGGCTGGGGAGCTGTTTTTT.

This clonotype was counted only a few times. The chain combines TRBV5-5 with TRBJ2-1; D assignment may be TRBD1 or TRBD2 (6 bases each). The germline V gene encodes CDR1 SGHKS and CDR2 YYEKEE (reference sequence). The CDR3 has 14 amino acids. V lost 0 bases to trimming and J lost 7 bases, with 11 bases between them. CDR3 region: CASSLEVGGNEQFF. The CDR3, as DNA: TGTGCCAGCAGCTTGGAGGTAGGGGGGAATGAGCAGTTCTTC.

This chain joins TRBV7-3 and TRBJ2-2; 7 positions match TRBD2. Germline CDR1 is SGHTA and CDR2 is FQGTGA. The V gene end was trimmed by 5 bases and the J gene end by 5 bases; junction bases not matched to a gene: 11. CDR3 length: 16 amino acids. In DNA form, the CDR3 reads TGTGCCAGCAGCCCCCGCGGGCGGGAGAGGACCGGGGAGCTGTTTTTT. It encodes CASSPRGRERTGELFF.

This clonotype came up a few times. The chain is built from TRBV4-1 and TRBJ2-1, with D possibly matching TRBD1 (5 bases). The V end was cut by 0 bases, the J end by 2 bases, with 14 bases between. The CDR3 extends over 17 amino acids. CDR1 is MGHRA and CDR2 is YSYEKL in the germline V gene. CDR3 region: CASSQDSVQATYNEQFF. As DNA, the CDR3 is TGCGCCAGCAGCCAAGATTCGGTACAGGCGACCTACAATGAGCAGTTCTTC.

The chain links TRBV20-1 to TRBJ1-1; 9 nucleotides agree with TRBD1. The germline gives CDR1 DFQATT, CDR2 SNEGSKA (reference sequence). This CDR3 is built from 14 residues. V lost 5 bases to trimming and J lost 2 bases; unmatched junction nucleotides: 6. CDR3: CSAGRDRVNTEAFF. CDR3 DNA: TGCAGTGCTGGCCGGGACAGGGTTAACACTGAAGCTTTCTTT.

J is TRBJ2-1 and V is TRBV4-3; 10 bases line up with TRBD2. Losses at the gene ends were 1 base for V and 8 bases for J; bases not matched to a gene: 11. The germline V gene encodes CDR1 LGHNA and CDR2 YSLEER. This CDR3 contains 17 residues. CDR3 nucleotides: TGCGCCAGCAGCCAAGGTTCGATAGCGGGAGGTATGGATGAGCAGTTCTTC. Translating it yields CASSQGSIAGGMDEQFF.

The chain couples TRBV7-6 to TRBJ2-3; weak D call: TRBD1 (5 bases). The V end was cut by 1 base, the J end by 4 bases, with 27 bases between. The CDR3 loop spans 20 amino acids. Germline CDR1 is SGHVS and CDR2 is FNYEAQ. The CDR3 DNA reads as TGTGCCAGCAGCTTAGTTCACACAACCAGGACACCTAAGGTCGCAGATACGCAGTATTTT. This translates into CASSLVHTTRTPKVADTQYF.

This clonotype occurred many times. The rearrangement joins TRBV9 to TRBJ2-1, with a tentative D call TRBD2 (6 bases). CDR1 is SGDLS and CDR2 is YYNGEE in the germline V gene. The CDR3 spans 14 residues. V gave up 0 bases and J gave up 6 bases, with 10 bases separating them. CDR3 nucleotides: TGTGCCAGCAGCGTAGCGCGGGGACGCAATGAGCAGTTCTTC. It encodes CASSVARGRNEQFF.

The rearrangement links TRBV12-3 or TRBV12-4 to TRBJ2-5; tentative D call: TRBD1 (5 bases). CDR3 length: 14 amino acids. Trimming took 6 bases from V and 5 from J, leaving 16 bases between them. CDR3: CASSFQDSAETQYF. CDR3 nucleotides: TGTGCCAGCAGCTTTCAAGACAGCGCGGAGACCCAGTACTTC.